A selection of T cell receptor beta chains follows, all from one sample in a study of T-cell memory formation after mild COVID-19. One entry per CDR3 protein, called by TCRdb with MiXCR from the 5' RACE reads. The sample consists of 200,000 to 250,000 distinct CDR3 sequences, less than 20% of them appearing once. Sequencing was performed on PBMCs or a T cell subset sorted from them (not recorded which). All receptors derive from an adult woman who had mild COVID-19 (a few samples of this study predate the infection). Cell type and time point are not known. Both conserved end residues are part of each CDR3. The order of the fields is J gene, D gene, clone size, V gene, CDR3 DNA, CDR3 protein. D genes are given only for firm matches. Rows may omit the clone size; those that give it use once, few, many or a size class.

TRBJ1-1,TRBD1,-,TRBV20-1,TGCAGTGTTCAAGCGACAGGGGCAAACACTGAAGCTTTCTTT,CSVQATGANTEAFF
TRBJ2-2,-,-,TRBV7-2,TGTGCCAGCAGCACCCGACAGTTATCAGGGGAGCTGTTTTTT,CASSTRQLSGELFF
TRBJ1-6,-,-,TRBV7-2,TGTGCCAGCAGCTTAAATTCACCCCTCCACTTT,CASSLNSPLHF
TRBJ2-6,TRBD1,-,TRBV9,TGTGCCAGCAGCGCCCCCAAACACAGGGGGCTCCTTGGTGGGGCCAACGTCCTGACTTTC,CASSAPKHRGLLGGANVLTF
TRBJ2-1,-,-,TRBV6-5,TGTGCCAGCAGTTACGTGGGGGGGCAAGCTGAGCAGTTCTTC,CASSYVGGQAEQFF
TRBJ2-7,-,few,TRBV28,TGTGCCAGCAGTTCCCCCTCGGGGTCATACGAGCAGTACTTC,CASSSPSGSYEQYF
TRBJ2-3,-,-,TRBV2,TGTGCCAGCAGTGAAGCAGGGAACACAGATACGCAGTATTTT,CASSEAGNTDTQYF
TRBJ1-2,-,-,TRBV7-9,TGTGCCAGCAGCGCGGCAGACAACTATGGCTACACCTTC,CASSAADNYGYTF
TRBJ1-1,-,few,TRBV5-1,TGCGCCAGCAGGATGGATGGGAGCGTAGGGTGGACTGAAGCTTTCTTT,CASRMDGSVGWTEAFF
TRBJ1-5,-,few,TRBV7-2,TGTGCCAGCAGCTTGGGGGGTACCGGCAATCAGCCCCAGCATTTT,CASSLGGTGNQPQHF
TRBJ1-1,-,-,TRBV6-2/TRBV6-3,TGTGCCAGCAGGTACAGCAACACTGAAGCTTTCTTT,CASRYSNTEAFF
TRBJ2-3,TRBD2,-,TRBV20-1,TGCAGTGCTAGAGATGCCGGGAGGGCTAGAGATACGCAGTATTTT,CSARDAGRARDTQYF
TRBJ2-5,TRBD2,-,TRBV12-3/TRBV12-4,TGTGCCAGCACCTCCGGGACTAGCGGGAGTGAGACCCAGTACTTC,CASTSGTSGSETQYF
TRBJ2-3,TRBD1,-,TRBV12-3/TRBV12-4,TGTGCCAGCAGCCGGGGACAGGGGGCAATGATAGATACGCAGTATTTT,CASSRGQGAMIDTQYF
TRBJ2-7,-,few,TRBV5-5,TGTGCCAGCAGCTCACAGCGACAGCAGTACTTC,CASSSQRQQYF
TRBJ2-2,TRBD2,few,TRBV12-3/TRBV12-4,TGTGCCAGCTTTCTCGCGGGAGCCCCGGGTAACACCGGGGAGCTGTTTTTT,CASFLAGAPGNTGELFF
TRBJ2-7,-,-,TRBV14,TGTGCCAGCAGCCGGGCTCTTGAGCAGTACTTC,CASSRALEQYF
TRBJ1-5,-,-,TRBV7-9,TGTGCCAGCAGCTCCACCTCGGGGCCTAATCAGCCCCAGCATTTT,CASSSTSGPNQPQHF
TRBJ2-1,TRBD2,few,TRBV7-2,TGTGCCAGCAGAGGCGGGACTAGCGGGGTTCGTGAGCAGTTCTTC,CASRGGTSGVREQFF
TRBJ2-2,-,-,TRBV9,TGTGCCAGCAGCCCCCATACCGGGGAGCTGTTTTTT,CASSPHTGELFF
TRBJ2-5,TRBD2,many,TRBV6-5,TGTGCCAGCAGTCCATCCTCGCTAGCGGGAGTCCTCCCCCAGTACTTC,CASSPSSLAGVLPQYF
TRBJ2-5,TRBD1,few,TRBV2,TGTGCCAGCAGTGCCGGGACAGAAGAGACCCAGTACTTC,CASSAGTEETQYF
TRBJ1-2,-,-,TRBV3-1,TGTGCCAGCAGCCGGAGGCAGGGGCGCGATGGCTACACCTTC,CASSRRQGRDGYTF
TRBJ1-2,-,-,TRBV12-3/TRBV12-4,TGTGCCAGCAGTTTCTCCCATTTCCGTTTCTACACCTTC,CASSFSHFRFYTF